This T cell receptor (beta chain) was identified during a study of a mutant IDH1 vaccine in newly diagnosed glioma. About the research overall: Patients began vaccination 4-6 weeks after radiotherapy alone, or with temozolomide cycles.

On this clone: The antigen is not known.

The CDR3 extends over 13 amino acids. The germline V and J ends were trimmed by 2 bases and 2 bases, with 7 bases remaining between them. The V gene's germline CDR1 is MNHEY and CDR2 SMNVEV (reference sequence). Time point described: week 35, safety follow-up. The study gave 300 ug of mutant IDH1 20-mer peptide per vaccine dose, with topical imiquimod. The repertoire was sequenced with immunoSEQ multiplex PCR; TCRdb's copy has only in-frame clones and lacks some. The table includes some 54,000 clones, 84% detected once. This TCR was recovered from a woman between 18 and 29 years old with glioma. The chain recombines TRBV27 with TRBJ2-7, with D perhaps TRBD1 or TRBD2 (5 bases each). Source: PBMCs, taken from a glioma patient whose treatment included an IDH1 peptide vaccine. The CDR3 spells CASSLQGPYEQYF. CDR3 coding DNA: TGTGCCAGCAGTTTACAGGGACCCTACGAGCAGTACTTC.